What follows are 7 T cell receptor beta chains derived from one specimen sequenced in a study of shared clonotypes between healthy human individuals. Data came from immunoSEQ multiplex PCR; TCRdb stores just in-frame clones and leaves some out. The sample includes more than 2 million clones, 85% to 95% of them seen just once. The specimen sequenced was naive CD4+ T cells sorted from blood. The subset here: CD45RA+ positively selected. The receptors originated from a man between 18 and 29 years old in good health.

For the CDR3, the DNA is TGTGCCTCCACCTACGTGACAGGGCTTAACTATGGCTACACCTTC. Translation gives CASTYVTGLNYGYTF. The chain joins TRBV19 to TRBJ1-2; 7 nucleotides align to TRBD1. V dropped 11 bases and J dropped 1; count of bases not matched to a gene: 13. CDR1 and CDR2 (germline): LNHDA, SQIVND (reference sequence). The CDR3 has 15 residues.

V and J are TRBV29-1 and TRBJ1-2; D ambiguous. V was clipped by 3 bases and J by 4 bases, with 9 bases between them. Germline V gives CDR1 SQVTM, CDR2 ANQGSEA. This CDR3 contains 12 residues. CDR3 protein: CSVDGDGYGYTF. The CDR3 coding sequence is TGCAGCGTTGATGGCGACGGCTATGGCTACACCTTC.

This clone was detected only once. The rearrangement joins TRBV11-2 to TRBJ1-2, with 11 bases lining up with TRBD1. This CDR3 comprises 15 residues. V lost 7 bases, J lost 1 base, and 5 bases stayed unmatched. Germline values: CDR1 SGHAT, CDR2 FQNNGV. The CDR3 nucleotides read TGTGCCAGCACCAGGACAGGGGGCGGTAACTATGGCTACACCTTC. It specifies CASTRTGGGNYGYTF.

The rearrangement joins TRBV5-1 to TRBJ1-1; possibly TRBD1 for D (6 bases). This CDR3 comprises 14 residues. Looked up from germline, CDR1 is SGHRS and CDR2 is YFSETQ. Between the trimmed V and J ends, which lost 2 bases and 1 base, there was a span of 9 bases. For the CDR3, the DNA is TGCGCCAGCAGCTTTTTCAGGGGGAACACTGAAGCTTTCTTT. As protein: CASSFFRGNTEAFF.

The chain combines TRBV11-3 with TRBJ2-3; 11 bases are shared with TRBD1. Germline values: CDR1 SGHNT, CDR2 YENEEA. Losses at the gene ends were 5 bases for V and 4 bases for J; bases not matched to a gene: 5. The CDR3 loop spans 15 amino acids. The chain's CDR3 is CASSQGQGASDTQYF. As DNA, the CDR3 is TGTGCCAGCAGCCAAGGACAGGGGGCCTCAGATACGCAGTATTTT.

V and J are TRBV7-2 and TRBJ2-2, with 7 nucleotides matching TRBD2. This CDR3 has 16 amino acids. V dropped 5 bases and J dropped 3; count of bases not matched to a gene: 9. CDR1 and CDR2 (germline): SGHTA, FQGNSA. CDR3 residues: CASSPRASGYTGELFF. The CDR3 bases are TGTGCCAGCAGCCCGAGGGCTAGCGGATACACCGGGGAGCTGTTTTTT.

The J gene is TRBJ1-3, the V gene TRBV6-6; D remains ambiguous. V was trimmed by 8 bases and J by 3 bases, leaving 14 bases between them. The CDR3 sequence is 14 residues long. The V gene's germline CDR1 is MNHNY and CDR2 SVGAGI (reference sequence). The DNA for the CDR3 is TGTGCCAGCTACACAATGATAGATGGAAACACCATATATTTT. It yields the protein CASYTMIDGNTIYF.